One sample yielded the 28 T cell receptor beta chains listed below, sequenced in a study of molecular identifiers for immune sequencing clone quantification. MiXCR was run by TCRdb on the PCR reads, yielding one entry per CDR3 protein. The sample has tens of thousands of distinct CDR3 sequences, 15% to 20% seen once. Material for sequencing was naive CD8+ T cells from blood, with Jurkat cell RNA spiked in. Regarding subset: FACS-sorted CD8+CD4-CCR7+CD45RA+ naive T cells. These receptor sequences come from a human donor in good health. Some libraries in this study had Jurkat cell RNA spiked in.

This clonotype was observed many times. The chain couples TRBV11-2 to TRBJ2-7; D not resolved. Per germline, CDR1 SGHAT and CDR2 FQNNGV. The CDR3 consists of 15 residues. The ends were cut back, 4 bases at V and 3 bases at J, with 16 bases in the middle. The CDR3 sequence: CASSWYNQAGYEQYF. CDR3 bases: TGTGCCAGCAGCTGGTATAACCAGGCCGGCTACGAGCAGTACTTC.

There are a few counts of this clonotype. The V gene is TRBV28, the J gene TRBJ1-5; possibly TRBD1 for D (5 bases). Germline lookup yields CDR1 MDHEN and CDR2 SYDVKM. V gave up 10 bases and J gave up 0 bases, with 19 bases separating them. The CDR3 sequence is 16 residues long. The CDR3 is CATLLGGINSNQPQHF. DNA of the CDR3: TGTGCCACTCTCCTTGGGGGGATAAATAGCAATCAGCCCCAGCATTTT.

This clonotype came up many times. The chain links TRBV11-2 to TRBJ2-1, with 7 bases lining up with TRBD1. V lost 0 bases to trimming and J lost 7 bases; unmatched junction nucleotides: 9. The CDR3 covers 16 residues. The germline V gene has CDR1 SGHAT and CDR2 FQNNGV. CDR3 bases: TGTGCCAGCAGCTTAGAGACAGGGCTCCCTACGAATGAGCAGTTCTTC. This codes for CASSLETGLPTNEQFF.

This clonotype is medium-sized (0.01 to 0.1%). V is TRBV4-1 and J is TRBJ2-7; D gene ambiguous. CDR3 length equals 13 residues. Trimming left V 1 base short and J 2 bases short, with 6 bases between. CDR1 is MGHRA, CDR2 YSYEKL, per germline. This CDR3 is CASSQGQAYEQYF. The CDR3 DNA sequence: TGCGCCAGCAGCCAAGGCCAGGCCTACGAGCAGTACTTC.

The V and J genes are TRBV19 and TRBJ1-2; D is ambiguous. Trimming removed 7 bases from V and 4 bases from J, with 7 bases in between. CDR3 length: 11 residues. Germline V CDR1 and CDR2: LNHDA, SQIVND (reference sequence). Here the CDR3 DNA reads TGTGCCAGTAACGGATTCTATGGCTACACCTTC. This codes for CASNGFYGYTF.

This clonotype has ten or more counts. As DNA, the CDR3 is TGTGCCAGCATCACAAGGGCTAGCGCGACCACAGATACGCAGTATTTT. It specifies CASITRASATTDTQYF. V and J are TRBV2 and TRBJ2-3; D is possibly TRBD2 (6 bases). The CDR3 has 16 residues. V shed 7 bases and J shed 2 bases, with 19 bases lying between them. Looked up from germline, CDR1 is SNHLY and CDR2 is FYNNEI.

This clonotype was picked up many times. The rearrangement joins TRBV21-1 to TRBJ2-3; the D call of TRBD1 is as the table states it, not checked on the DNA. TRBV21-1 is a recognized pseudogene. CDR3 length equals 17 residues. Written as DNA, the CDR3 is TGTGCCAGCCCAAAAAAGGGGGTCAGGGGGCACACAGATACGCAGTATTTT. It translates to CASPKKGVRGHTDTQYF.

This clonotype was counted only a few times. Since no conserved phenylalanine or tryptophan closes the CDR3, a read error is the likely cause. The chain employs TRBV6-1 and TRBJ1-1, with a possible D match to TRBD1 (5 bases). This CDR3 is 13 amino acids long. CDR1 is MNHNS, CDR2 SASEGT, per germline. The ends were cut back, 2 bases at V and 8 bases at J, with 12 bases in the middle. CDR3 region: CASSELNRLEAFS. The DNA of the CDR3 is TGTGCCAGCAGTGAACTTAACAGGCTAGAAGCTTTCTCT.

About this clonotype itself: A much larger clone lies a single base off, so this may be a read error. The chain combines TRBV12-5 with TRBJ2-3; D is undetermined. Germline V lookup: CDR1 LGHNT, CDR2 FRNRAP. This CDR3 region has 12 residues. The CDR3 DNA reads as TGTGCTAGTGACACAAAACCAACTCCGCAGTGTTTT. This gives the protein CASDTKPTPQCF.

This clonotype was counted between two and nine times. Given a much more abundant clone one base away, this may be a read error. This sequence joins TRBV6-1 and TRBJ1-5; D gene unclear. CDR3 length: 15 amino acids. Germline V gene lookup returns CDR1 MNHNS and CDR2 SASEGT. The CDR3 bases are TGTGCCAGCAGCGAAGCCGAGATGGACCCTCGGCCCCAGCATTTT. Translating gives CASSEAEMDPRPQHF.

This clonotype was seen ten or more times. This chain connects TRBV30 to TRBJ2-3; 9 positions agree with TRBD2. Germline-derived CDR1 and CDR2 are GTSNPN and SVGIG (reference sequence). The CDR3 runs 15 residues. Germline trimming cut 2 bases from V and 6 bases from J; bases unmatched to any gene: 9. The CDR3 nucleotides read TGTGCCTGGAGTATGTTAGCGGGAGCTTCTGATACGCAGTATTTT. It codes for CAWSMLAGASDTQYF.

This clonotype has ten or more counts. The chain has TRBV10-3 and TRBJ2-1; D tentatively reads TRBD1 or TRBD2 (5 bases each). Germline lookup yields CDR1 ENHRY and CDR2 SYGVKD. This CDR3 has 12 amino acids. V lost 2 bases and J 6 bases, leaving 5 bases between the germline ends. Written as DNA, the CDR3 is TGTGCCATCAGTGAGGGGGGCAATGAGCAGTTCTTC. It codes for CAISEGGNEQFF.

This clonotype was found many times. V and J are TRBV27 and TRBJ2-7; a possible D gene is TRBD2 (6 bases). With 8 bases removed from V and 0 bases from J, the gap between germline ends came to 17 bases. Looked up from germline, CDR1 is MNHEY and CDR2 is SMNVEV (reference sequence). CDR3 length: 15 amino acids. CDR3 sequence reads: CASCEEGPCSYEQYF. The CDR3 DNA reads as TGTGCCAGCTGCGAGGAGGGACCCTGCTCCTACGAGCAGTACTTC.

This clonotype was seen more than once but under ten times. The genes are TRBV15 and TRBJ2-1, with 7 bases matching TRBD2. The CDR3 contains 11 residues. The V segment lost 5 bases and the J segment 9 bases; nucleotides outside the gene matches: 1. Germline CDR1 reads LNHNV; CDR2 reads YYDKDF (reference sequence). The CDR3 region is CATSGGVEQFF. Written as DNA, the CDR3 is TGTGCCACCAGCGGGGGGGTTGAGCAGTTCTTC.

The chain recombines TRBV11-3 with TRBJ2-7; D gene ambiguous. Trimming cost V 5 bases and J 3 bases, with 11 bases left between them. The length of the CDR3 is 13 residues. Germline CDR1 and CDR2: SGHNT and YENEEA. For the CDR3, the DNA is TGTGCCAGCAGCCCCCCCTTAAACTACGAGCAGTACTTC. Translation gives CASSPPLNYEQYF.

CDR3 DNA: TGCAGTGCCCCCCCGACGGTCAGTCAAGAGACCCAGTACTTC. Its translation is CSAPPTVSQETQYF. The chain links TRBV20-1 to TRBJ2-5; D is unresolved. The CDR3 length is 14 residues. With 6 bases removed from V and 2 bases from J, the gap between germline ends came to 16 bases. The germline V gene has CDR1 DFQATT and CDR2 SNEGSKA (reference sequence).

This clonotype is medium-sized (0.01 to 0.1%) in the sample. This chain links TRBV29-1 with TRBJ2-3; D may be TRBD1 (5 bases). With 1 base removed from V and 4 bases from J, the gap between germline ends came to 15 bases. Germline CDR1 and CDR2: SQVTM and ANQGSEA. The length of the CDR3 is 15 residues. Here the CDR3 reads CSVEGGRVGADTQYF. As DNA, the CDR3 is TGCAGCGTTGAAGGAGGCAGGGTAGGGGCAGATACGCAGTATTTT.

As for this clonotype: Being one base from a much bigger clone, this may be a read error. The J gene is TRBJ1-2, the V gene TRBV7-9, with unresolved D. The germline V gene has CDR1 SEHNR and CDR2 FQNEAQ (reference sequence). The CDR3 is made up of 13 amino acids. The V gene lost 2 bases and the J gene lost 6 bases, with 10 bases spanning the gap. The CDR3 DNA reads as TGTGCCAGCAGCTTACAGTGGCGTAATGGCTACACCTTC. Protein product: CASSLQWRNGYTF.

There are many counts of this clonotype. The chain joins TRBV5-1 to TRBJ1-5; tentatively, D is TRBD1 (6 bases). From germline, CDR1 is SGHRS and CDR2 YFSETQ. Trimming removed 0 bases at V and 0 bases at J, with 10 bases between. The CDR3 covers 16 residues. The CDR3 sequence: CASSLDGGLSNQPQHF. CDR3 nucleotides: TGCGCCAGCAGCTTGGATGGGGGCCTTAGCAATCAGCCCCAGCATTTT.

With regard to this clonotype: A much larger clone is a single base away; this may be a read error. This chain joins TRBV19 and TRBJ2-7; 8 bases fit TRBD1. V was pared by 8 bases and J by 0 bases, with 9 bases of the junction left unmatched. In germline, CDR1 is LNHDA, CDR2 SQIVND (reference sequence). This CDR3 has 15 amino acids. CDR3 DNA sequence: TGTGCCAGTGGTCCACTGGACAGGGACTCCTACGAGCAGTACTTC. Translation: CASGPLDRDSYEQYF.

This chain links TRBV27 with TRBJ2-7; maybe TRBD2 (6 bases). In germline, CDR1 is MNHEY, CDR2 SMNVEV (reference sequence). The CDR3 sequence is 14 residues long. The V gene lost 1 base and the J gene lost 6 bases, with 13 bases spanning the gap. The CDR3 reads CASSLYGGDREQYF. CDR3 in DNA: TGTGCCAGCAGTTTATACGGGGGTGATCGCGAGCAGTACTTC.

This clonotype came up a few times. This chain connects TRBV20-1 to TRBJ2-7, with TRBD1 as a possible D gene (6 bases). Germline V gene lookup returns CDR1 DFQATT and CDR2 SNEGSKA (reference sequence). V dropped 3 bases and J dropped 4 bases, with 16 bases sitting between them. The CDR3 extends over 14 amino acids. CDR3 sequence reads: CSARLPRGPYEQYF. CDR3 bases: TGCAGTGCTAGGCTCCCCAGGGGTCCGTACGAGCAGTACTTC.

This clonotype occurred many times. In DNA form, the CDR3 reads TGCGCCAGCAGTCAAAAGGAAGAGAGTTCTGGGGCCAACGTCCTGACTTTC. Translated, it gives CASSQKEESSGANVLTF. The V gene is TRBV23-1, the J gene TRBJ2-6, with unresolved D. TRBV23-1 is treated as an ORF (open reading frame) with a function not yet certain. V lost 2 bases, J lost 1 base, and 12 bases lay in between. The CDR3 extends over 17 amino acids.

About this clonotype itself: This could be a read error, since a much larger clone is one nucleotide away. V gene TRBV11-1 combines with J gene TRBJ2-7, with 8 bases aligning to TRBD2. The CDR3 covers 14 residues. Per the germline V gene, CDR1 is SGHAT and CDR2 is FQDESV (reference sequence). The CDR3 protein is CASSSWTSSYEQHF. CDR3 DNA sequence: TGTGCCAGCAGCTCCTGGACTAGCTCCTACGAGCAGCACTTC.

This clonotype was observed at least ten times. V gene TRBV11-2 combines with J gene TRBJ2-3, with 12 bases fitting TRBD2. This CDR3 is 15 amino acids long. V lost 3 bases to trimming and J lost 3 bases; unmatched junction nucleotides: 1. Per germline, CDR1 SGHAT and CDR2 FQNNGV. The CDR3 coding sequence is TGTGCCAGCAGCTTGCTAGCGGGAGGGACAGATACGCAGTATTTT. It specifies CASSLLAGGTDTQYF.

There are many counts of this clonotype. The J gene is TRBJ2-1, the V gene TRBV29-1, with D perhaps matching TRBD1 or TRBD2 (6 bases each). The CDR3 is 14 amino acids. Trimming took 0 bases from V and 8 from J, leaving 14 bases between them. In germline, CDR1 is SQVTM, CDR2 ANQGSEA. Here the CDR3 DNA reads TGCAGCGTTGAAGATTGGGGGGCAGGCGATGAGCAGTTCTTC. Translated: CSVEDWGAGDEQFF.

This clonotype is medium-sized (0.01 to 0.1%) within its sample. This chain uses TRBV7-2 with TRBJ2-3; D unresolved. With 2 bases removed from V and 0 bases from J, the gap between germline ends came to 9 bases. The CDR3 covers 15 residues. Germline V CDR1 and CDR2: SGHTA, FQGNSA. The CDR3 region has the DNA TGTGCCAGCAGCTTAAGATATCGGAGCACAGATACGCAGTATTTT. Its protein is CASSLRYRSTDTQYF.

This clonotype was found many times. The rearrangement joins TRBV6-5 to TRBJ2-7, with D tentatively TRBD2 (5 bases). In germline, CDR1 is MNHEY, CDR2 SVGAGI. The V end was cut by 1 base, the J end by 4 bases, with 11 bases between. The CDR3 has 14 amino acids. CDR3 DNA: TGTGCCAGCAGTTACTTCGTAGGCGGGTACGAGCAGTACTTC. This translates into CASSYFVGGYEQYF.